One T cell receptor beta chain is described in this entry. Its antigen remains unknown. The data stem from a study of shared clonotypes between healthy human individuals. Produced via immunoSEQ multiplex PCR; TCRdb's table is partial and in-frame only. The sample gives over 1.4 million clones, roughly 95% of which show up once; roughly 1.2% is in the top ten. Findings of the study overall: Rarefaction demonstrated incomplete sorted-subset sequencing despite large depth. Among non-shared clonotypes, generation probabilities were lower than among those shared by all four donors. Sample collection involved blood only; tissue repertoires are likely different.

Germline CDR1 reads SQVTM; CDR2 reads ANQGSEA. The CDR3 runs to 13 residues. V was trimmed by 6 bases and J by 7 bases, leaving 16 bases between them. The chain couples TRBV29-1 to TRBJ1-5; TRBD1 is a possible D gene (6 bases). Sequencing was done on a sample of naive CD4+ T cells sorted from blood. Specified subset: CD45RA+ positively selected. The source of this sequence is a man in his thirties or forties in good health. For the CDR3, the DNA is TGCAGCGTGGGAACAGGGTTAGAACAGCCCCAGCATTTT. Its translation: CSVGTGLEQPQHF.